Described below is a single T cell receptor beta chain sequence and its context. This CDR3 comprises 13 residues. V gave up 6 bases and J gave up 6 bases, with 12 bases separating them. In germline, CDR1 is MNHNS, CDR2 SASEGT. This sample is drawn from a study of PD-L1 blockade in urothelial cancer. The time point denotes: peripheral blood 6 weeks after treatment start. Profiling relied on immunoSEQ multiplex PCR, and the TCRdb table lists in-frame clones only, not all of them. The sample carries tens of thousands of clones, about 85% recorded once. J is TRBJ2-1 and V is TRBV6-1; possibly TRBD2 for D (6 bases). The sample was PBMCs, taken around atezolizumab (anti-PD-L1) treatment. This TCR was sampled from a man between 65 and 85 years old with urothelial cancer. The CDR3 coding sequence is TGTGCCAGCAGAAGACTAGGCAGCAATGAGCAGTTCTTC. This codes for CASRRLGSNEQFF.